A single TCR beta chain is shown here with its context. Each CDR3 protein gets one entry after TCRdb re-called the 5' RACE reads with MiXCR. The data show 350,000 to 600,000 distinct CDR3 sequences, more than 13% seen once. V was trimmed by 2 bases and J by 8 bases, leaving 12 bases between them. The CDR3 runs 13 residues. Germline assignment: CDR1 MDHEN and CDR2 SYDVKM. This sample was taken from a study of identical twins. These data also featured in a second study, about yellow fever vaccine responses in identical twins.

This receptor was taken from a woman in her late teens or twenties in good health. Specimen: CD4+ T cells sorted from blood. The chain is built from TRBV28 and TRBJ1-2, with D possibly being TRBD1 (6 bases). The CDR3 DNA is TGTGCCAGCAGTTTAACTACAGGGATAGGCTACACCTTC. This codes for CASSLTTGIGYTF.